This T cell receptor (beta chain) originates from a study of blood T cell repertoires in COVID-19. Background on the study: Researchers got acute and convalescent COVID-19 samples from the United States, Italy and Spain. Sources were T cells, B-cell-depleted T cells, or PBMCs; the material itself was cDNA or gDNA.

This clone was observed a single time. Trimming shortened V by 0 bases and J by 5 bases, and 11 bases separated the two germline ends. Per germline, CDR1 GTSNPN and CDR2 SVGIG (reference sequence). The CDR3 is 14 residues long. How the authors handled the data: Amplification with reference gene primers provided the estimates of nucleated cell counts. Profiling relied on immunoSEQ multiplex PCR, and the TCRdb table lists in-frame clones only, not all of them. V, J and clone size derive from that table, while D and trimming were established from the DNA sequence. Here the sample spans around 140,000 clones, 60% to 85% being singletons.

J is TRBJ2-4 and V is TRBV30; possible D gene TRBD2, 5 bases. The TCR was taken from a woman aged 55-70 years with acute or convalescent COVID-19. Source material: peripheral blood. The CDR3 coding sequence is TGTGCCTGGAGTGTGGCTAGCCTACAAAACATTCAGTACTTC. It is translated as CAWSVASLQNIQYF. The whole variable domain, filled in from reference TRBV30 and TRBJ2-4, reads SQTIHQWPATLVQPVGSPLSLECTVEGTSNPNLYWYRQAAGRGLQLLFYSVGIGQISSEVPQNLSASRPQDRQFILSSKKLLLSDSGFYLCAWSVASLQNIQYFGAGTRLSVL.